The subject of this entry is one T cell receptor (beta chain). The CDR3 has 14 residues. The ends were cut back, 6 bases at V and 5 bases at J, with 14 bases in the middle. CDR1 is DFQATT, CDR2 SNEGSKA, per germline (reference sequence). This sample stems from a study of blood T cells in healthy people across ages. The sample, about 10 milliliters of peripheral blood, was drawn from each donor. Isolation of PBMCs gave at least 6.5 million cells per sample. A second PCR, run for about 7 to 11 cycles, used a sample-barcoded 5' primer plus a J-beta primer mix. Tagging of each cDNA molecule was performed by a template-switch adaptor with 12 random nucleotides. TCRdb ran MiXCR on the 5' RACE reads and lists one entry per CDR3 protein. The sample holds approximately 850,000 distinct CDR3 sequences, 58% seen once.

V usage is TRBV20-1 and J usage is TRBJ1-6, with a possible D match to TRBD1 (5 bases). The sequenced sample was blood. The clonotype was recovered from a man aged 30 to 39 in good health. The CDR3 DNA is TGCAGTGCGGCGTCCGGGGCAGATAATTCACCCCTCCACTTT. Residues: CSAASGADNSPLHF.